Following are 19 T cell receptor beta chains from one sample sequenced in a study of T cells after posttransplantation cyclophosphamide. Profiling relied on immunoSEQ multiplex PCR, and the TCRdb table lists in-frame clones only, not all of them. The profile covers tens of thousands of clones, none occurring a single time. The material sequenced was PBMCs. The receptor set was obtained from a man aged 40-50 years in good health, CMV-negative, and a related stem cell transplant donor.

This clone was counted ten times or more. The chain uses TRBV19 and TRBJ1-2; the D is unclear. The V gene lost 5 bases and the J gene lost 5 bases, with 15 bases spanning the gap. Germline CDR1 and CDR2: LNHDA and SQIVND (reference sequence). This CDR3 has 14 amino acids. The CDR3, as DNA: TGTGCCAGTAGTGCAGTCCGAAACCAGTATGGCTACACCTTC. Encoded protein: CASSAVRNQYGYTF.

This clone was recorded at least ten times. This sequence joins TRBV7-8 and TRBJ2-2, with 9 bases matching TRBD1. CDR1 and CDR2 (germline): SGHVS, FQNEAQ. V gave up 5 bases and J gave up 6 bases; unmatched junction bases: 10. CDR3 size: 16 residues. In DNA form, the CDR3 reads TGTGCCAGCAGCCCAATGGACAGGGGATATGCCGGGGAGCTGTTTTTT. Protein product: CASSPMDRGYAGELFF.

This clone was picked up many times. The genes are TRBV15 and TRBJ2-5; 14 nucleotides line up with TRBD2. Germline V lookup: CDR1 LNHNV, CDR2 YYDKDF (reference sequence). The CDR3 has 17 amino acids. V trimming: 1 base; J trimming: 4 bases; junction bases outside the gene matches: 5. The CDR3 reads CATSRGLAGGPGETQYF. CDR3 in DNA: TGTGCCACCAGCAGAGGACTAGCGGGAGGGCCGGGAGAGACCCAGTACTTC.

This clone has only a few counts. CDR3 sequence: CASSGRAGYGYTF. In nucleotides, the CDR3 is TGTGCCAGCAGTGGTAGGGCGGGCTATGGCTACACCTTC. The chain has TRBV25-1 and TRBJ1-2; D gene ambiguous. V shed 4 bases and J shed 4 bases, with 10 bases lying between them. The germline CDR1 and CDR2 sequences are MGHDK and SYGVNS. This CDR3 has 13 amino acids.

Many counts were recorded for this clone. The chain uses TRBV19 and TRBJ1-3, with 9 positions matching TRBD1. J lost 2 bases, V lost 4 bases, and 3 bases had no gene match. Germline CDR1 is LNHDA and CDR2 is SQIVND (reference sequence). The CDR3 sequence is 15 residues long. Here the CDR3 reads CASSSGTGTGNTIYF. For the CDR3, the DNA is TGTGCCAGTAGTAGCGGGACAGGGACTGGAAACACCATATATTTT.

This clone has at least ten counts. The rearrangement joins TRBV10-2 to TRBJ1-1, with a possible D match to TRBD1 (6 bases). Per the germline V gene, CDR1 is WSHSY and CDR2 is SAAADI. The CDR3 extends over 11 amino acids. V shed 8 bases and J shed 9 bases, with 13 bases lying between them. The CDR3 here is CASQDSLKAFF. The CDR3, as DNA: TGCGCCAGCCAGGACAGTCTCAAAGCTTTCTTT.

This clone was recorded a few times. The chain recombines TRBV5-4 with TRBJ2-1; D might be TRBD1 (5 bases). This CDR3 is built from 14 residues. The V end was cut by 0 bases, the J end by 4 bases, with 8 bases between. From germline, CDR1 is SGHNT and CDR2 YYREEE (reference sequence). This CDR3 reads CASSLEGSYNEQFF. Here the CDR3 DNA reads TGTGCCAGCAGCTTGGAGGGGTCTTACAATGAGCAGTTCTTC.

V usage is TRBV6-4 and J usage is TRBJ1-5; maybe TRBD1 (5 bases). The CDR3 runs to 16 residues. The germline V gene has CDR1 MRHNA and CDR2 SNTAGT. V was cut by 7 bases and J by 2 bases, with 18 bases left in between. The CDR3 here is CASTYRPGGGNQPQHF. The CDR3 nucleotides read TGTGCCAGCACTTACAGGCCGGGGGGGGGCAATCAGCCCCAGCATTTT.

This clone was seen a handful of times. V usage is TRBV7-2 and J usage is TRBJ2-5, with TRBD2 matching over 15 bases. The CDR3 is 16 amino acids. CDR1 is SGHTA and CDR2 is FQGNSA in the germline V gene. The J segment lost 7 bases and the V segment lost 5 bases, leaving 8 bases of the junction unmatched. The CDR3 DNA follows: TGTGCCAGCAGCCCGGGACTAGCGGGAGGAATAGGGACCCAGTACTTC. Its protein is CASSPGLAGGIGTQYF.

This clone was found many times. This chain uses TRBV7-9 with TRBJ2-7; TRBD2 matches 14 bases. Losses at the gene ends were 5 bases for V and 2 bases for J; bases not matched to a gene: 2. The CDR3 contains 15 residues. Germline CDR1 and CDR2: SEHNR and FQNEAQ (reference sequence). DNA of the CDR3: TGTGCCAGCAGCCTGACTAGCGGGGGGGCCTACGAGCAGTACTTC. Translation: CASSLTSGGAYEQYF.

The chain couples TRBV30 to TRBJ2-1, with a possible D match to TRBD2 (5 bases). Germline V gene data show CDR1 as GTSNPN and CDR2 as SVGIG (reference sequence). The CDR3 spans 11 residues. V lost 3 bases and J 10 bases, leaving 10 bases between the germline ends. CDR3 region: CAWRTGEEQFF. CDR3 nucleotide sequence: TGTGCCTGGAGGACCGGGGAAGAGCAGTTCTTC.

In its sample, this clone was seen many times. This chain links TRBV7-2 with TRBJ2-3, with 10 bases that match TRBD2. CDR3 length: 15 residues. The junction had 10 bases not matched to a gene; V was cut back by 5 bases and J by 8 bases. Germline-derived CDR1 and CDR2 are SGHTA and FQGNSA. CDR3 bases: TGTGCCAGCAGCCCGCCTGGACTAGCGGCGGGTACGCAGTATTTT. Translating gives CASSPPGLAAGTQYF. Based on the CDR3 plus reference TRBV7-2 and TRBJ2-3, the full variable domain is GAGVSQSPSNKVTEKGKDVELRCDPISGHTALYWYRQSLGQGLEFLIYFQGNSAPDKSGLPSDRFSAERTGGSVSTLTIQRTQQEDSAVYLCASSPPGLAAGTQYFGPGTRLTVL.

V usage is TRBV30 and J usage is TRBJ1-4; no reliable D call. V lost 0 bases to trimming and J lost 10 bases, with 9 bases between them. Germline loops: CDR1 GTSNPN, CDR2 SVGIG (reference sequence). This CDR3 comprises 12 residues. The DNA for the CDR3 is TGTGCCTGGAGTGTACGGTTTGGAAAACTGTTTTTT. Translated, it gives CAWSVRFGKLFF.

This clone was seen at least ten times. The chain employs TRBV2 and TRBJ2-2, with D unresolved. With 3 bases removed from V and 1 base from J, the gap between germline ends came to 6 bases. CDR3 length: 14 amino acids. The germline gives CDR1 SNHLY, CDR2 FYNNEI. The CDR3 DNA follows: TGTGCCAGCAGTGATAGAGTGAACACCGGGGAGCTGTTTTTT. Amino acid sequence: CASSDRVNTGELFF.

The CDR3 here is CSAGGGETQYF. The CDR3 DNA follows: TGCAGCGCAGGGGGCGGGGAGACCCAGTACTTC. The rearrangement links TRBV29-1 to TRBJ2-5, with 8 bases identical to TRBD1. Looked up from germline, CDR1 is SQVTM and CDR2 is ANQGSEA. V shed 7 bases and J 5 bases; nucleotides not matched to a gene: 3. The CDR3 consists of 11 residues.

This clone was seen more than once but under ten times. This chain connects TRBV11-3 to TRBJ2-2; maybe TRBD2 (5 bases). The CDR3 sequence is 14 residues long. V lost 3 bases and J lost 5, with 10 bases in between. Germline V CDR1 and CDR2: SGHNT, YENEEA. The CDR3 here is CASSLPSGTGELFF. The CDR3 DNA reads as TGTGCCAGCAGCTTGCCCTCGGGGACCGGGGAGCTGTTTTTT.

Ten or more counts support this clone. V gene TRBV10-3 combines with J gene TRBJ1-6; 7 nucleotides agree with TRBD1. Per germline, CDR1 ENHRY and CDR2 SYGVKD. The CDR3 is 14 amino acids. The J segment lost 7 bases and the V segment lost 4 bases, leaving 4 bases of the junction unmatched. CDR3 coding DNA: TGTGCCATCAGTGCAGGGACAGTAAATTCACCCCTCCACTTT. Translated: CAISAGTVNSPLHF.

This clone showed up many times. The chain uses TRBV25-1 and TRBJ2-1; D gene unclear. Trimming removed 2 bases at V and 4 bases at J, with 6 bases between. The CDR3 is made up of 13 amino acids. Germline loops: CDR1 MGHDK, CDR2 SYGVNS. The CDR3 reads CASSELRYNEQFF. In DNA, the CDR3 is TGTGCCAGCAGTGAACTCAGATACAATGAGCAGTTCTTC.

In this sample, this clone turned up many times. The chain recombines TRBV6-1 with TRBJ1-1; a weak D match, TRBD1 (5 bases). CDR3 size: 14 residues. The V end was cut by 8 bases, the J end by 4 bases, with 17 bases between. CDR1 and CDR2 from the germline V gene are MNHNS and SASEGT. CDR3: CASPLKPGGTEAFF. The CDR3 DNA reads TGTGCCAGCCCCCTGAAGCCCGGGGGCACTGAAGCTTTCTTT.